A selection of T cell receptor beta chains follows, all from one sample in a study of blood T cell repertoires in COVID-19. This table comes from immunoSEQ multiplex PCR, and its TCRdb copy is limited to in-frame clones, with some not included. The sample yields 350,000 to 400,000 clones, 89% seen once. Sequencing was carried out using peripheral blood. The receptors come from a woman in her twenties or thirties with COVID-19, enrolled during active disease. CDR3s include the opening cysteine and the closing phenylalanine or tryptophan. D genes are given only for firm matches. Expanded clones are given a class, and other clones once, few, many or no size at all.

v_call	clone_size	j_call	d_call	cdr3_aa	cdr3_nt
TRBV28	NA	TRBJ1-6	TRBD1	CASSLEGAVSPLHF	TGTGCCAGCAGTTTGGAGGGGGCGGTATCACCCCTCCACTTT
TRBV6-2/TRBV6-3	once	TRBJ2-3	TRBD2	CASSSGGIFTDTQYF	TGTGCCAGCAGTTCGGGAGGGATCTTCACAGATACGCAGTATTTT
TRBV7-2	NA	TRBJ2-2	TRBD2	CASSLRPAGGYTGELFF	TGTGCCAGCAGCTTACGGCCAGCGGGAGGTTACACCGGGGAGCTGTTTTTT
TRBV20-1	NA	TRBJ1-2	NA	CSASEPAAGERYGYTF	TGCAGTGCTAGTGAGCCAGCGGCAGGGGAGAGGTATGGCTACACCTTC
TRBV7-9	NA	TRBJ2-5	NA	CASNLSPSGGEETQYF	TGTGCCAGCAACTTATCCCCCTCGGGGGGCGAGGAGACCCAGTACTTC
TRBV7-2	NA	TRBJ1-3	TRBD1	CASSLLGGRPPWNTIYF	TGTGCCAGCAGCTTATTAGGGGGCCGCCCCCCCTGGAACACCATATATTTT
TRBV6-5	NA	TRBJ2-3	TRBD2	CASSYLSSGSADTQYF	TGTGCCAGCAGTTACCTCTCTAGCGGGAGCGCAGATACGCAGTATTTT
TRBV5-6	NA	TRBJ1-6	TRBD1	CASSLSRQGGSPLHF	TGTGCCAGCAGCTTGTCCCGACAGGGGGGCTCACCCCTCCACTTT
TRBV3-1/TRBV3-2	NA	TRBJ1-1	TRBD1	CASSHRDRGTEAFF	TGTGCCAGCAGCCACCGGGACAGGGGCACTGAAGCTTTCTTT
TRBV2	few	TRBJ2-2	TRBD2	CASSEALADPNTGELFF	TGTGCCAGCAGTGAAGCGCTAGCGGACCCTAACACCGGGGAGCTGTTTTTT
TRBV10-3	NA	TRBJ2-5	TRBD2	CATGGVAGGQETQYF	TGTGCCACCGGGGGAGTAGCGGGGGGGCAAGAGACCCAGTACTTC
TRBV2	NA	TRBJ1-6	NA	CASSDRRSSANSPLHF	TGTGCCAGCAGTGACCGGAGGTCCTCGGCGAATTCACCCCTCCACTTT
TRBV7-2	NA	TRBJ1-2	TRBD1	CASSLRRGTGNVGYGYTF	TGTGCCAGCAGCTTAAGGCGAGGGACAGGGAACGTCGGCTATGGCTACACCTTC